This T cell receptor (beta chain) was identified during a study of T-cell memory formation after mild COVID-19. Study-wide background: Clustering of TCRs was largely donor specific. Findings and limits, study-wide: Among contracting clones, CD4+ were mainly CM/EM and CD8+ enriched in EMRA. The pre-infection memory compartment contained some responding clones, suggesting cross-reactive memory joined.

Regarding this clonotype: Its target is not known.

The trim removed 2 bases at V and 4 bases at J, leaving 4 bases unmatched. CDR1 SGHVS and CDR2 FNYEAQ come from the germline V gene. This CDR3 is built from 15 residues. TCRdb reprocessed the 5' RACE reads via MiXCR and lists one record per CDR3 protein. The data hold 360,000 or so distinct CDR3 sequences, with approximately 27% observed a single time. The chain employs TRBV7-6 and TRBJ2-2; TRBD2 agrees at 7 bases. The specimen sequenced was PBMCs or a T cell subset sorted from them (not recorded which). This clonotype was obtained from an adult woman who had mild COVID-19 (a few samples of this study predate the infection). Cell type and time point are not known. The CDR3 here is CASSLIASGTGELFF. The CDR3 DNA reads TGTGCCAGCAGCTTAATCGCTAGCGGCACCGGGGAGCTGTTTTTT.